The clone carrying this T cell receptor beta chain was recorded once. Participants' reported clinical history set cohort assignment. CDR3 length: 13 residues. V lost 5 bases, J lost 5 bases, and 15 bases lay in between. Looked up from germline, CDR1 is GTSNPN and CDR2 is SVGIG (reference sequence). The sample is drawn from a study of blood T cell repertoires in COVID-19. Sequencing was performed with immunoSEQ multiplex PCR; in TCRdb, only in-frame clones are kept and a portion is missing. The sample lists a few hundred thousand clones; around nine tenths were seen once. The receptor was isolated from a woman in her 30s who had recovered from COVID-19. The rearrangement uses TRBV30 and TRBJ1-1; possible D gene TRBD1, 5 bases. Material: PBMCs or T cells enriched from blood (not recorded which). The CDR3 DNA is TGTGCCTGGGTGGGGGGATGGGGGACTGAAGCTTTCTTT. Its translation: CAWVGGWGTEAFF.